The sequence of this T cell receptor beta chain was determined in a study of response to subunit inactivated influenza vaccine. Findings and limits, study-wide: The authors put forward the suggestion that each seasonal influenza vaccination may bring in only a limited number of new T cells.

TCRdb independently ran MiXCR on the RT-PCR reads; one entry per CDR3 protein. The table shows 650,000 to 800,000 distinct CDR3 sequences, with 11% to 15% occurring only once. To note about this clonotype: Its specificity is unknown.

Trimming at V came to 2 bases and at J to 3 bases, leaving 2 bases not matched to a gene. CDR1 SNHLY and CDR2 FYNNEI come from the germline V gene. The CDR3 extends over 15 amino acids. The receptor was isolated from a man between 50 and 59 years old who received an inactivated influenza vaccine. The chain employs TRBV2 and TRBJ2-1; 9 bases agree with TRBD2. Sequenced here: PBMCs from blood, sampled approximately 15 days before vaccination. The CDR3 region has the DNA TGTGCCAGCAGTGAATCGACTAGCGGCTACAATGAGCAGTTCTTC. It is translated as CASSESTSGYNEQFF.